Below, 16 T cell receptor beta chains from the same sample are listed, as sequenced in a study of Ad26.COV2.S vaccination and SARS-CoV-2 variants. Regarding treatment: roughly 18 received Ad26.COV2.S at low or high dose, single or two shots; roughly five received placebo; per-sample allocation not given. Material that was analyzed had been drawn on day 63 after the first vaccine or placebo injection. Profiling relied on immunoSEQ multiplex PCR, and the TCRdb table lists in-frame clones only, not all of them. Of 430,000 or so clones in the sample, 80% to 95% were seen once. The sample consisted of peripheral blood, taken in a trial of Ad26.COV2.S vaccine versus placebo. The receptor set was obtained from a person aged 18 to 59 who received the Ad26.COV2.S COVID-19 vaccine or a placebo.

The CDR3 nucleotides are TGTGCCACAACGCGAACGGCTTTCACAGATACGCAGTATTTT. As protein: CATTRTAFTDTQYF. The rearrangement links TRBV2 to TRBJ2-3; D remains ambiguous. The CDR3 consists of 14 residues. Trimming took 10 bases from V and 2 from J, leaving 16 bases between them. Per germline, CDR1 SNHLY and CDR2 FYNNEI. Complete variable domain (other parts from reference TRBV2 and TRBJ2-3): EPEVTQTPSHQVTQMGQEVILRCVPISNHLYFYWYRQILGQKVEFLVSFYNNEISEKSEIFDDQFSVERPDGSNFTLKIRSTKLEDSAMYFCATTRTAFTDTQYFGPGTRLTVL.

The J gene is TRBJ2-7, the V gene TRBV6-2 or TRBV6-3; the match to TRBD1 covers 11 bases. The CDR3 is 15 residues long. After removal of 5 bases from V and 5 bases from J, the junction contained 8 bases not matched to a gene. CDR1 MNHEY and CDR2 SVGEGT come from the germline V gene. The CDR3 here is CASSTYRTGGDEQYF. The CDR3 bases are TGTGCCAGCAGTACTTATCGGACAGGGGGCGACGAGCAGTACTTC.

Here the CDR3 reads CASSEGNYGYTF. CDR3 in DNA: TGCGCCAGCAGTGAGGGGAACTATGGCTACACCTTC. The chain uses TRBV5-1 and TRBJ1-2; perhaps TRBD1 as D (5 bases). The CDR3 spans 12 residues. The ends were cut back, 5 bases at V and 2 bases at J, with 7 bases in the middle. The germline gives CDR1 SGHRS, CDR2 YFSETQ.

This sequence joins TRBV30 and TRBJ1-1; TRBD1 matches 7 bases. CDR1 is GTSNPN, CDR2 SVGIG, per germline (reference sequence). The length of the CDR3 is 14 residues. With V trimmed by 3 bases and J by 7 bases, 11 bases remained unmatched. Here the CDR3 DNA reads TGTGCCTGGAGCGCAGGGGGAGGCTGGATTGAAGCTTTCTTT. It translates to CAWSAGGGWIEAFF.

The chain links TRBV5-1 to TRBJ2-7; 8 bases are shared with TRBD2. V trimming: 4 bases; J trimming: 2 bases; junction bases outside the gene matches: 5. Germline values: CDR1 SGHRS, CDR2 YFSETQ. This CDR3 spans 14 amino acids. In DNA form, the CDR3 reads TGCGCCAGCAGCCAGTTTAGCGGGACCTACGAGCAGTACTTC. This translates into CASSQFSGTYEQYF.

The chain is built from TRBV19 and TRBJ1-5; 7 bases agree with TRBD1. This CDR3 has 14 amino acids. V lost 6 bases to trimming and J lost 7 bases; unmatched junction nucleotides: 9. The germline V gene has CDR1 LNHDA and CDR2 SQIVND (reference sequence). The CDR3 is CASRKDRVEQPQHF. CDR3 sequence (DNA): TGTGCCAGTAGGAAAGACAGGGTTGAACAGCCCCAGCATTTT.

The chain has TRBV5-1 and TRBJ2-3; 14 nucleotides line up with TRBD2. Germline CDR1 SGHRS, CDR2 YFSETQ. V lost 4 bases, J lost 0 bases, and 7 bases stayed unmatched. The CDR3 spans 18 residues. CDR3 loop: CASSGGTSGSFSTDTQYF. The DNA of the CDR3 is TGCGCCAGCAGCGGAGGGACTAGCGGGAGTTTTAGCACAGATACGCAGTATTTT.

In regard to this clone: Distinct nucleotide sequences in the sample also encode this CDR3. The chain carries TRBV30 and TRBJ1-5; no firm D call. Germline V gene lookup returns CDR1 GTSNPN and CDR2 SVGIG (reference sequence). CDR3 length equals 13 residues. V was cut by 3 bases and J by 0 bases, with 6 bases left in between. For the CDR3, the DNA is TGTGCCTGGAGCGTTAGTAGCAATCAGCCCCAGCATTTT. Protein: CAWSVSSNQPQHF.

The chain joins TRBV29-1 to TRBJ2-5; 13 nucleotides agree with TRBD2. Per germline, CDR1 SQVTM and CDR2 ANQGSEA. CDR3 length equals 16 residues. V lost 5 bases to trimming and J lost 1 base; unmatched junction nucleotides: 7. The CDR3 spells CSVLPRLAGGQETQYF. The CDR3 DNA reads TGCAGCGTTCTTCCTCGACTAGCGGGAGGCCAAGAGACCCAGTACTTC.

On this clone itself: At the DNA level, this CDR3 is encoded by other sequences in the same sample as well. This rearrangement joins TRBV4-1 to TRBJ2-7; D gene unclear. Trimming removed 1 base at V and 0 bases at J, with 10 bases between. Per germline, CDR1 MGHRA and CDR2 YSYEKL. This CDR3 has 15 amino acids. The CDR3 DNA sequence: TGCGCCAGCAGCCAAGGTTCTGGGGACTCCTACGAGCAGTACTTC. Amino acids: CASSQGSGDSYEQYF.

J is TRBJ2-2 and V is TRBV5-4, with a weak D call TRBD1 (6 bases). Trimming left V 4 bases short and J 1 base short, with 11 bases between. Germline loops: CDR1 SGHNT, CDR2 YYREEE (reference sequence). The CDR3 length is 15 residues. The CDR3 protein is CASSIGQLNTGELFF. CDR3 nucleotide sequence: TGTGCCAGCAGCATTGGACAGCTGAACACCGGGGAGCTGTTTTTT.

V and J are TRBV2 and TRBJ1-1; no reliable D call. Germline assignment: CDR1 SNHLY and CDR2 FYNNEI. V was cut by 3 bases and J by 1 base, with 12 bases left in between. The CDR3 has 15 amino acids. CDR3 coding DNA: TGTGCCAGCAGTGAGGTGAAGGGTTCGAACACTGAAGCTTTCTTT. Its translation is CASSEVKGSNTEAFF.

This chain connects TRBV3-1 (or the pseudogene TRBV3-2) to TRBJ1-5; D might be TRBD1 (5 bases). The CDR3 is 15 amino acids. Trimming stripped 4 bases from V and 5 bases from J, with 15 bases between. Germline CDR1 and CDR2: LGHDT and YNNKEL (reference sequence). CDR3 nucleotides: TGTGCCAGCAGCCGAGGTCGGGGACCCTATCAGCCCCAGCATTTT. Its protein product is CASSRGRGPYQPQHF.

The chain joins TRBV7-8 to TRBJ2-3, with 10 bases identical to TRBD2. Germline CDR1 reads SGHVS; CDR2 reads FQNEAQ. V shed 2 bases and J 5 bases; nucleotides not matched to a gene: 10. This CDR3 is 17 amino acids long. The CDR3 nucleotides read TGTGCCAGCAGCTTAAGGACTAGCGGCCAAGGGGTAGATACGCAGTATTTT. Amino acids: CASSLRTSGQGVDTQYF. The full variable domain, in which reference TRBV7-8 and TRBJ2-3 provide the parts outside the CDR3, is GAGVSQSPRYKVAKRGQDVALRCDPISGHVSLFWYQQALGQGPEFLTYFQNEAQLDKSGLPSDRFFAERPEGSVSTLKIQRTQQEDSAVYLCASSLRTSGQGVDTQYFGPGTRLTVL.

This clone showed up just once. The V call is TRBV15, the J call TRBJ1-5, with 10 bases lining up with TRBD1. The CDR3 is made up of 17 amino acids. Germline V gene data show CDR1 as LNHNV and CDR2 as YYDKDF (reference sequence). Trimming at V came to 4 bases and at J to 4 bases, leaving 10 bases not matched to a gene. DNA of the CDR3: TGTGCCACCAGCACTAAAGGAGGGGACAGGGGTAATCAGCCCCAGCATTTT. Its protein product is CATSTKGGDRGNQPQHF.

The rearrangement links TRBV5-8 to TRBJ2-7; 10 bases match TRBD2. Germline trimming cut 2 bases from V and 7 bases from J; bases unmatched to any gene: 3. The CDR3 is 13 amino acids. Per the germline V gene, CDR1 is SGHTS and CDR2 is YDEGEE. The CDR3 nucleotides are TGTGCCAGCAGCTTAAAACTAGCGGGAGAGCAGTACTTC. As protein: CASSLKLAGEQYF. Combining the CDR3 with reference TRBV5-8 and TRBJ2-7 gives the whole variable domain EAGVTQSPTHLIKTRGQQATLRCSPISGHTSVYWYQQALGLGLQFLLWYDEGEERNRGNFPPRFSGRQFPNYSSELNVNALELEDSALYLCASSLKLAGEQYFGPGTRLTVT.